This TCR beta chain was profiled in a study of blood T cells in healthy people across ages. The use of a sample-barcoded 5' primer and a J-beta primer mix characterized a second PCR of roughly 6 to 11 cycles. A single record per CDR3 protein comes from TCRdb applying MiXCR to the 5' RACE reads. The table lists 900,000 to 950,000 distinct CDR3 sequences, about 27% of them singletons. The germline V and J ends were trimmed by 6 bases and 0 bases, with 9 bases remaining between them. The germline gives CDR1 MNHEY, CDR2 SMNVEV (reference sequence). This CDR3 region has 13 residues. The study's findings and limits: Aged donors had fewer naive CD4+ cells and lower diversity than long-lived donors.

This clonotype has more than one count but fewer than ten. Its antigen is unknown. A further study also used this sample, focusing on T cells of mothers and their children.

V and J are TRBV27 and TRBJ2-7, with D uncertain. This TCR was recovered from a woman aged 40 to 49 in good health. Sequenced sample: blood. CDR3 sequence: CASRSLSSYEQYF. The CDR3 DNA reads TGTGCCAGCAGGAGCCTCAGCTCCTACGAGCAGTACTTC.